This T cell receptor beta chain originates from a study of blood T cell repertoires in COVID-19 (TCRdb year 2020). General notes on the study: Collaborator samples came from the United States, Italy and Spain and covered acute and convalescent phases of COVID-19. The material from the prospective study consisted of cDNA or gDNA derived from T cells, B-cell-depleted T cells, or PBMCs. The dataset comprised deeply sampled blood TCRbeta repertoires from subjects exposed to, actively infected with, or recovered from COVID-19. The repertoires were released in a freely available public database intended as a resource for research on the immune response to SARS-CoV-2. Samples were obtained from the ongoing ImmuneRACE study (first 160 participants) and from over a thousand subjects provided by 6 global collaborators. Sample metadata almost always included a de-identified subject ID, COVID-19 status, age in years and sex. Where available, HLA class I and class II types were obtained from metadata supplied by the sample provider rather than from assay-based typing. General findings and caveats noted by the study authors: How much clinical and demographic metadata was included differed by source and by participant, and the metadata was provided uncurated.

Whole blood was collected in K2EDTA tubes by collaborating institutions according to the institutions' own protocols. For TCRbeta analysis, collaborators shipped samples in one of three forms: frozen whole blood, isolated PBMCs, or DNA extracted from either of those sample types. TCRbeta CDR3 regions were amplified from genomic DNA by means of the immunoSEQ Assay, a bias-controlled multiplex PCR. The paper's data handling went like this. Within the assay, amplification of reference gene primers was used to estimate how many nucleated cells each sample contained. To quantify the absolute abundance of each unique TCRbeta CDR3 rearrangement, sequence reads were collapsed and filtered. For each sample, productive Simpson clonality was calculated as the square root of Simpson's diversity index over productive rearrangements. The source is immuneACCESS, and TCRdb retained only in-frame sequences with V and J called. Part of the clones is not carried over; for the studies checked, unresolved V genes explain less than half of this, and the remainder is unexplained. V, J and clone size are those of that table, while D and trimming were read from the DNA. The sample table contains tens of thousands of clones; only one count was recorded for approximately 89% of them. The top ten constitute 9% of the sample.

A word on this clone: No antigen is known for it. No base qualities exist here, and no much larger clone lies one base off it.

There are 11 amino acids in the CDR3, from cysteine to phenylalanine inclusive. The retained sequence is limited to the CDR3, 33 bases, with the frame set at the first base. The junction carries 5 bases between V and J, which are trimmed by 5 bases and 6 bases respectively. This clonotype was obtained from a woman in her 70s with acute or convalescent COVID-19. In this chain, TRBV12-3 or TRBV12-4 is recombined with TRBJ1-3; no D gene is confidently identified. Sequenced sample: peripheral blood. Here the CDR3 is given as CASSPVNTIYF. The nucleotides read TGTGCCAGCAGTCCAGTAAACACCATATATTTT.